Described below is a single T cell receptor (beta chain) sequence and its context. Between the trimmed V and J ends, which lost 0 bases and 1 base, there was a span of 10 bases. CDR1 is MGHDK and CDR2 is SYGVNS in the germline V gene. CDR3 length: 16 residues. These data are taken from a study of blood T cell repertoires in COVID-19. The wider study: The origin of the acute and convalescent COVID-19 samples was the United States, Italy and Spain.

How the authors handled the data: Counts of nucleated cells, estimated from reference gene primer amplification, were obtained. TCRdb keeps only in-frame clones here, not all; method: immunoSEQ multiplex PCR. That table gives V, J and clone size, and the DNA gave D and trimming. The sample includes some 130,000 clones, roughly 87% seen only once; the top ten take roughly a tenth. Sequencing was performed on peripheral blood. The chain is built from TRBV25-1 and TRBJ1-3; no definite D call. The sequence derives from a man older than 75 with acute or convalescent COVID-19. The CDR3: CASSEYGLRSGNTIYF. CDR3 in DNA: TGTGCCAGCAGTGAATATGGGCTCAGGTCTGGAAACACCATATATTTT.